The rows below give T cell receptor beta chains drawn from one sample of a study of T-cell reconstitution after alpha-beta-depleted transplantation in children. TCRdb reprocessed the PCR reads with MiXCR, giving one entry per CDR3 protein. The sample lists approximately 650,000 distinct CDR3 sequences; around 13% were seen once. Here the sequenced sample was PBMCs, taken before TCRalphabeta/CD19-depleted stem cell transplant. These receptors all come from a girl aged 2-10 years with congenital amegakaryocytic thrombocytopenia, due to receive a stem cell transplant. Both conserved end residues are trimmed from each CDR3. Size is stated for part of the rows, as once, few or many counts, or as a class when the clone is expanded.

TRBV27	TRBJ2-7	many	ASSTRPIGPLYEQY
TRBV29-1	TRBJ2-1	many	SVGPRGGLAYNEQF
TRBV20-1	TRBJ2-1	few	SASLFDNEQF
TRBV20-1	TRBJ2-7	few	SAQPGSSYEQY
TRBV6-5	TRBJ1-3	few	ASSSDRTSISGNTIY
TRBV20-1	TRBJ1-1	many	SAQQGMNTEAF
TRBV20-1	TRBJ2-7	many	SASESDAYEQY
TRBV4-1	TRBJ2-1	few	ASRLTPGLAPNEQF
TRBV11-2	TRBJ1-1	many	ASSLVTGRTTVMNTEAF
TRBV3-1	TRBJ2-7	few	ASSQPAGRSYEQY
TRBV20-1	TRBJ2-3	many	SARDLQGDTQY
TRBV5-1	TRBJ2-1	.	ASSRPQSGRDEQF
TRBV5-1	TRBJ1-5	.	ASSSLIGRVSNQPQH
TRBV7-2	TRBJ2-1	few	ASSLNLAGVGDEQF
TRBV6-4	TRBJ2-4	few	ASSDSRRMDLAKNIQY
TRBV12-3/TRBV12-4	TRBJ1-3	many	ASRQGLSGNTIY
TRBV7-2	TRBJ1-6	.	ASSLSGWELRSPLH
TRBV20-1	TRBJ2-3	many	SARDSSGTPDTQY
TRBV10-3	TRBJ2-5	.	AISEAGLAGRETQY
TRBV5-1	TRBJ2-1	many	ASSFTGTSGSYNEQF
TRBV6-2/TRBV6-3	TRBJ2-1	once	ASVHRGKQGGYNEQF
TRBV25-1	TRBJ2-1	many	ASSEYSAGGLNEQF
TRBV20-1	TRBJ1-2	.	SAPKWGNYGYT
TRBV7-9	TRBJ2-1	.	ASSLAKKLNEQF
TRBV7-8	TRBJ1-4	few	ASRLYPPAVPNEKLF
TRBV10-3	TRBJ2-2	many	AISGRGLAVNTGELF
TRBV27	TRBJ2-3	few	ASSPIWAASGNADTQY
TRBV7-8	TRBJ2-7	.	ASTVLAGGSYEQY
TRBV14	TRBJ2-7	.	ASSQAFYAGLAGEQY
TRBV20-1	TRBJ1-2	few	SARVLGPLGGYT
TRBV29-1	TRBJ2-3	.	SVGRREIIDTQY
TRBV5-1	TRBJ2-5	few	ASSLNRDRGEETQY
TRBV20-1	TRBJ2-5	few	SALTSGRSWETQY
TRBV5-1	TRBJ2-1	many	ASSLRLAMDEQF
TRBV10-2	TRBJ2-1	.	ASVRATTGGNEQF
TRBV12-3/TRBV12-4	TRBJ2-2	many	ASSFWDSDTGELF
TRBV20-1	TRBJ2-5	.	SASSDEETQY
TRBV20-1	TRBJ1-6	.	SARDRVAIQYNSPLH
TRBV12-3/TRBV12-4	TRBJ2-1	many	ASSLWGPGPYNEQF
TRBV6-5	TRBJ2-7	many	ASSYIGTSGYEQY
TRBV5-1	TRBJ2-7	.	ASSPQLSGKSSYEQY
TRBV20-1	TRBJ2-1	.	CAGSSGSSDNEQF